What follows describes a single TCR beta chain. V lost 1 base to trimming and J lost 9 bases, with 13 bases between them. In germline, CDR1 is ENHRY, CDR2 SYGVKD. The CDR3 runs to 15 residues. The sample is drawn from a study of T cells after somatic rescue of genetic block. Assay: immunoSEQ multiplex PCR; the TCRdb copy retains only in-frame clones and omits some. The sample has approximately 67,000 clones; under 95% are singletons. Sequenced material: peripheral blood mononuclear cells (PBMCs). This TCR was recovered from a man in his forties. The V call is TRBV10-3, the J call TRBJ1-6, with D perhaps TRBD1 (6 bases). The CDR3 DNA sequence: TGTGCCATCAGTGAGTTCGGGGACACCGGTTCACCCCTCCACTTT. It yields the protein CAISEFGDTGSPLHF.